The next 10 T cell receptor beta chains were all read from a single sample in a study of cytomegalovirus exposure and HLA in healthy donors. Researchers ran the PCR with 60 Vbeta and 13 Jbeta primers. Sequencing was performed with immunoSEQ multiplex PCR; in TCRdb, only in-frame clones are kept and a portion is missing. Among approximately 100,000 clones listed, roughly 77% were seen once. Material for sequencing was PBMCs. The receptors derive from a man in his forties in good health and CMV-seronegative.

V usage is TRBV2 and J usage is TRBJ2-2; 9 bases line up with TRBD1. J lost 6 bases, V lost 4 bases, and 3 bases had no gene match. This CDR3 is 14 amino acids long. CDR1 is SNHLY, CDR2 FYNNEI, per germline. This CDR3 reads CASSVGQGAGELFF. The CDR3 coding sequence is TGTGCCAGCAGTGTGGGACAGGGTGCCGGGGAGCTGTTTTTT.

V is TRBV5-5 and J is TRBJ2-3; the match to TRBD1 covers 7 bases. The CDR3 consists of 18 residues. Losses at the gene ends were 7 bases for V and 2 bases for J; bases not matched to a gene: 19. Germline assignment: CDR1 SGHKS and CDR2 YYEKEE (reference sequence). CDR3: CASRQRETGINPTDTQYF. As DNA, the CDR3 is TGTGCCAGCCGACAAAGGGAGACAGGGATTAACCCCACAGATACGCAGTATTTT.

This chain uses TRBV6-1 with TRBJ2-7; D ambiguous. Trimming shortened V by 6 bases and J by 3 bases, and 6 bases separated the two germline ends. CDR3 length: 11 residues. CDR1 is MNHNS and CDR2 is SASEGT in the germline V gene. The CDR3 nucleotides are TGTGCCAGCAGGCGCAACTACGAGCAGTACTTC. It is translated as CASRRNYEQYF.

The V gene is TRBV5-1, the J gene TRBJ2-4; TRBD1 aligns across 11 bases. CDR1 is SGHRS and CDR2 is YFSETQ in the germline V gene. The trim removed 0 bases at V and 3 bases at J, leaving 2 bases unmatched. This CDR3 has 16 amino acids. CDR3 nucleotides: TGCGCCAGCAGCTTGGAGGGACAGGGGGTCAAAAACATTCAGTACTTC. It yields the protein CASSLEGQGVKNIQYF.

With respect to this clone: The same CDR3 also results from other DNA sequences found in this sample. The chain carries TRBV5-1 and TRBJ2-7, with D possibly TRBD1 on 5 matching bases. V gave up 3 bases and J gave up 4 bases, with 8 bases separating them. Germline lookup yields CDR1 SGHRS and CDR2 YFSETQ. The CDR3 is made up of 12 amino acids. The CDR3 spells CASSSQGYEQYF. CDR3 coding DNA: TGCGCCAGCAGCTCGCAGGGTTACGAGCAGTACTTC.

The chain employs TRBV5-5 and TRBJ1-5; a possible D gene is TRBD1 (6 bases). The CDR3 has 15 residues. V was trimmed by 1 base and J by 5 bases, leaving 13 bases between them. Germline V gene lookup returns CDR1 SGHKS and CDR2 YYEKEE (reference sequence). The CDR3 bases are TGTGCCAGCAGCTTGACAGGGAATCAATATCAGCCCCAGCATTTT. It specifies CASSLTGNQYQPQHF.

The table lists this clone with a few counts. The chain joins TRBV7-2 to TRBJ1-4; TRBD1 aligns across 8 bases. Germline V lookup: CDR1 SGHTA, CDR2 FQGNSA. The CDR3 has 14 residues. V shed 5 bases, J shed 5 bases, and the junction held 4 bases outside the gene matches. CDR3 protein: CASSRDRMNEKLFF. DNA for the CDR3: TGTGCCAGCAGCCGGGACAGGATGAATGAAAAACTGTTTTTT.

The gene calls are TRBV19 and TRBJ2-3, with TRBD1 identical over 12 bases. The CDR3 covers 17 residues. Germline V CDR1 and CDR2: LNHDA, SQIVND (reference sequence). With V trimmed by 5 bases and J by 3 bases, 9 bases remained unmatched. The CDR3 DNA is TGTGCCAGTAGTCGCGGGACAGGGGGCGCGAGGACAGATACGCAGTATTTT. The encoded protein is CASSRGTGGARTDTQYF.

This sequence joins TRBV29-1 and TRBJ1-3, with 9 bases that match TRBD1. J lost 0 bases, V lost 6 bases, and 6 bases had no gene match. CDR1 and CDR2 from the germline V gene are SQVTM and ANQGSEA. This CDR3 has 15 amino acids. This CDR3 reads CSVRTGATSGNTIYF. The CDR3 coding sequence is TGCAGCGTCCGGACAGGGGCGACCTCTGGAAACACCATATATTTT.

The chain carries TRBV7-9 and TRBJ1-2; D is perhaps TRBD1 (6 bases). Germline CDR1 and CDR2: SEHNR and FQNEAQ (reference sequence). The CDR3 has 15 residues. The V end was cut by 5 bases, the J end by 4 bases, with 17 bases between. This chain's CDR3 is CASSRVGARGYGYTF. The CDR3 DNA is TGTGCCAGCAGCCGAGTGGGGGCCCGGGGCTATGGCTACACCTTC. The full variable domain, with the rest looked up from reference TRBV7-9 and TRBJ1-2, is DTGVSQNPRHKITKRGQNVTFRCDPISEHNRLYWYRQTLGQGPEFLTYFQNEAQLEKSRLLSDRFSAERPKGSFSTLEIQRTEQGDSAMYLCASSRVGARGYGYTFGSGTRLTVV.